One T cell receptor beta chain is described in this entry. There is no known antigen for this receptor. No much larger clonotype is one base removed from it; base qualities were not supplied. The data stem from a study of control samples from healthy donors and cancer patients (dated by TCRdb to 2018 to 2020). CDR1 MNHEY and CDR2 SVGAGI were looked up in the germline V gene. The CDR3 runs 13 amino acids, cysteine and phenylalanine included. Only the CDR3 part of the read is kept: 39 bases, read in frame from the first base. V is pared back by 6 bases and J by 2 bases, with 11 bases lying between the germline termini. Library preparation employed the immunoSEQ multiplex PCR assay. TCRdb carries this immuneACCESS record with in-frame sequences only. Its versions omit some clonotypes, under half of them owing to an unresolved V gene in the studies checked, with the rest unexplained. The sample table lists roughly 450,000 clones, 90% of them with a count of one. Just under 6.5% of the sample is in the top ten clones.

The rearrangement joined TRBV6-5 to TRBJ2-7; the D segment could be TRBD2, given 5 matching bases. Sequencing input: PBMCs. This receptor was obtained from a man aged 35-49 years with head and neck cancer. The CDR3 amino acid sequence is: CASRTGSTYEQYF. The DNA reads as follows: TGTGCCAGCAGGACGGGAAGCACCTACGAGCAGTACTTC.